The subject of this entry is one T cell receptor (beta chain). Its antigen is not identified. The record originates from a study of T-cell memory formation after mild COVID-19. Whole-study results and caveats: The CD4+ clones that contracted clustered mainly within CM and EM, and the CD8+ clones concentrated in EMRA.

Germline loops: CDR1 MGHRA, CDR2 YSYEKL. The CDR3 contains 15 residues. V lost 6 bases and J 2 bases, leaving 14 bases between the germline ends. TCRdb redid the calling of the 5' RACE reads with MiXCR, one entry per CDR3 protein. The sample records 98,000 or so distinct CDR3 sequences, 15% to 20% being singletons. The chain combines TRBV4-1 with TRBJ1-5, with D tentatively TRBD1 (5 bases). Sequenced: PBMCs or a T cell subset sorted from them (not recorded which). The receptor was isolated from a man between 18 and 35 years old who had mild COVID-19 (a few samples of this study predate the infection). Cell type and time point are not known. The CDR3 region is CASRDQGSGNQPQHF. In DNA form, the CDR3 reads TGCGCCAGCAGGGACCAGGGTTCCGGCAATCAGCCCCAGCATTTT.